This record looks at one T cell receptor beta chain sequence and its context. Its target is not known. The CDR3 contains 15 residues. In germline, CDR1 is SGHTA, CDR2 FQGNSA. The junction had 4 bases not matched to a gene; V was cut back by 4 bases and J by 4 bases. The record originates from a study of cytomegalovirus exposure and HLA in healthy donors. Study-wide background: The study's early data release held about 85 million unique TCRs from HLA-typed donors.

PCR amplification relied on 60 Vbeta primers (plus 13 Jbeta primers). Clones were read by immunoSEQ multiplex PCR, and TCRdb kept only the in-frame ones, dropping some. The sample has 150,000 to 180,000 clones, 70% to 85% seen once. General study results and limits: The presence/absence work took it that sequencing depth was about the same across donors. A later analysis linked a missense DCLRE1C variant to TCR beta V- and J-gene trimming.

V usage is TRBV7-2 and J usage is TRBJ2-1; TRBD1 matches at 10 bases. Sample: PBMCs. This TCR was sampled from a woman aged 50 to 60 in good health and CMV-seropositive. For the CDR3, the DNA is TGTGCCAGCAGCTGGGGGGACAGGGGATACAATGAGCAGTTCTTC. This translates into CASSWGDRGYNEQFF.